The entry below gives a single TCR beta chain sequence along with its context. The target antigen is unknown. The data are from a study of metastatic and nonmetastatic thyroid tumors. TCRdb ran MiXCR on the PCR reads. The top ten clones hold 8.8% of a sample with some 84,000 clones, about 9.1% of them seen once. General study results and limits: It was reported that TCR beta diversity was significantly higher in malignant thyroid tumors than benign nodules, in blood and tumor.

Each patient came to thyroid surgery without any prior treatment (of any kind). Deletions cut 6 bases from V and 0 bases from J, with 20 bases between. In germline, CDR1 is ENHRY, CDR2 SYGVKD. CDR3 length: 18 residues. The source of this sequence is a female donor with papillary thyroid cancer or a benign thyroid nodule (not recorded which). Some clones in this sample may be carry-over from other donors' samples. The genes are TRBV10-3 and TRBJ2-2; D gene unclear. The sequenced material came from blood. The CDR3 spells CAIRARTVELANTGELFF. The DNA of the CDR3 is TGTGCCATCAGGGCTCGAACCGTTGAGCTCGCGAACACCGGGGAGCTGTTTTTT.